This TCR beta chain stems from a study of shared clonotypes between healthy human individuals. This CDR3 comprises 12 residues. Germline V gene lookup returns CDR1 SGHDT and CDR2 YYEEEE. Trimming left V 2 bases short and J 6 bases short, with 9 bases between. As originally analysed: Because ImmunoSEQ provided only junction sequences with no quality scores, the filtering differed. Only in-frame clones appear in the TCRdb table, and some are missing; sequencing was by immunoSEQ multiplex PCR. V and J calls and clone size are given by that table; D and trimming were obtained from the DNA. The sample includes 450,000 to 500,000 clones, 76% seen only once; the top ten take 13%.

The sample taken for sequencing was PBMCs. The chain joins TRBV5-6 to TRBJ2-7; maybe TRBD1 (5 bases). The TCR originated in a woman in her thirties or forties in good health. Some clones in this sample may be carry-over from other donors' samples. CDR3 sequence reads: CASSFSGLEQYF. The CDR3 DNA sequence: TGTGCCAGCAGCTTTTCAGGGCTCGAGCAGTACTTC. Supplemented by reference TRBV5-6 and TRBJ2-7, the full variable domain reads DAGVTQSPTHLIKTRGQQVTLRCSPKSGHDTVSWYQQALGQGPQFIFQYYEEEERQRGNFPDRFSGHQFPNYSSELNVNALLLGDSALYLCASSFSGLEQYFGPGTRLTVT.